The 27 T cell receptor beta chains presented below share a single source sample, sequenced in a study of CD8 T cells in ankylosing spondylitis. TCRdb redid the calling of the 5' RACE reads with MiXCR, one entry per CDR3 protein. This table has roughly 30,000 distinct CDR3 sequences, 11% to 15% appearing once. Sequences were obtained from blood. Receptors were obtained from a male donor with ankylosing spondylitis or in good health (not recorded which).

This clonotype turned up a few times. CDR3 amino acids: CASSQLDRGLGKLFF. CDR3 coding DNA: TGTGCCAGCAGTCAACTGGACAGGGGACTTGGAAAACTGTTTTTT. V and J are TRBV7-8 and TRBJ1-4, with 9 nucleotides matching TRBD1. This CDR3 region has 15 residues. In germline, CDR1 is SGHVS, CDR2 FQNEAQ. J lost 10 bases, V lost 6 bases, and 12 bases had no gene match.

This clonotype was detected a few times. The V call is TRBV5-5, the J call TRBJ2-2; TRBD1 aligns across 7 bases. The ends lost 5 bases at V and 7 bases at J; junction bases unmatched: 11. Per germline, CDR1 SGHKS and CDR2 YYEKEE (reference sequence). The CDR3 sequence is 15 residues long. The CDR3 DNA reads as TGTGCCAGCAGATTTACAGGGGTTAGAAACGGGGAGCTGTTTTTT. Amino acids: CASRFTGVRNGELFF.

In DNA, the CDR3 is TGTGCCAGCAGCTCGGACTCGGGGACCCAGTACTTC. Its protein product is CASSSDSGTQYF. This chain joins TRBV12-3 or TRBV12-4 and TRBJ2-5; D may be TRBD2 (5 bases). The germline V and J ends were trimmed by 6 bases and 7 bases, with 12 bases remaining between them. This CDR3 region has 12 residues.

The rearrangement uses TRBV20-1 and TRBJ1-5; a weak D match, TRBD1 (6 bases). Germline lookup yields CDR1 DFQATT and CDR2 SNEGSKA (reference sequence). The CDR3 is made up of 14 amino acids. V lost 7 bases and J lost 0, with 13 bases in between. CDR3 sequence (DNA): TGCAGTGTCGCCAGGGGTTATAGCAATCAGCCCCAGCATTTT. Amino acid sequence: CSVARGYSNQPQHF.

This chain connects TRBV6-2 or TRBV6-3 to TRBJ1-1, with D possibly matching TRBD1 (6 bases). V was cut by 5 bases and J by 2 bases, with 9 bases left in between. The CDR3 has 13 amino acids. CDR1 is MNHEY and CDR2 is SVGEGT in the germline V gene. The CDR3 region is CASSRGGNTEAFF. CDR3 bases: TGTGCCAGCAGTAGGGGGGGAAACACTGAAGCTTTCTTT.

This clonotype showed up just a few times. The V and J genes are TRBV6-2 or TRBV6-3 and TRBJ2-2; D gene ambiguous. Between the trimmed V and J ends, which lost 2 bases and 3 bases, there was a span of 7 bases. Germline V gene sequence: CDR1 MNHEY, CDR2 SVGEGT. There are 14 residues in the CDR3. Here the CDR3 reads CASSYEGYTGELFF. The CDR3 region has the DNA TGTGCCAGCAGTTACGAAGGGTACACCGGGGAGCTGTTTTTT.

This clonotype appeared many times. The rearrangement uses TRBV7-2 and TRBJ2-2; D not resolved. CDR1 is SGHTA and CDR2 is FQGNSA in the germline V gene. The CDR3 runs 15 residues. The V end was cut by 5 bases, the J end by 6 bases, with 16 bases between. The CDR3 DNA sequence: TGTGCCAGCAGCCGCAGACCCTCCGGCGCCGGGGAGCTGTTTTTT. It translates to CASSRRPSGAGELFF.

The rearrangement joins TRBV20-1 to TRBJ1-4; D possibly corresponds to TRBD1 (6 bases). V shed 6 bases and J shed 3 bases, with 14 bases lying between them. The germline V gene has CDR1 DFQATT and CDR2 SNEGSKA (reference sequence). The CDR3 extends over 14 amino acids. The CDR3 sequence is CSAGTGGANEKLFF. CDR3 sequence (DNA): TGCAGTGCGGGGACCGGGGGCGCTAATGAAAAACTGTTTTTT.

The chain links TRBV11-2 to TRBJ2-2; 10 bases map to TRBD1. Germline CDR1 reads SGHAT; CDR2 reads FQNNGV. Trimming cost V 4 bases and J 8 bases; bases outside gene matches: 4. The CDR3 runs 14 residues. CDR3 in DNA: TGTGCCAGCAGCTGGACAGGGGGGAAGGGGGAGCTGTTTTTT. This encodes CASSWTGGKGELFF.

In this sample, this clonotype turned up a few times. The chain carries TRBV24-1 and TRBJ2-1; TRBD1 agrees at 8 bases. Germline V gene sequence: CDR1 KGHDR, CDR2 SFDVKD. The CDR3 sequence is 12 residues long. Trimming at V came to 9 bases and at J to 8 bases, leaving 5 bases not matched to a gene. As DNA, the CDR3 is TGTGCCACCGGCAGGGGGCTCGATGAGCAGTTCTTC. It specifies CATGRGLDEQFF.

This clonotype was seen only a few times. The rearrangement joins TRBV18 to TRBJ2-5, with D unclear. V was clipped by 2 bases and J by 2 bases, with 6 bases between them. The CDR3 has 13 residues. Germline V gene data show CDR1 as KGHSH and CDR2 as LQKENI. CDR3: CASSPARQETQYF. CDR3 bases: TGTGCCAGCTCACCAGCGCGACAAGAGACCCAGTACTTC.

The genes are TRBV28 and TRBJ2-1, with a tentative D call TRBD2 (6 bases). The germline CDR1 and CDR2 sequences are MDHEN and SYDVKM. The CDR3 is 14 amino acids. V lost 6 bases and J lost 7, with 16 bases in between. The CDR3, as DNA: TGTGCCAGCAGCGGACGGGTGGGAGGAAATGAGCAGTTCTTC. It is translated as CASSGRVGGNEQFF.

V and J are TRBV12-3 or TRBV12-4 and TRBJ1-1, with a tentative D call TRBD1 (5 bases). This CDR3 region has 14 residues. Trimming shortened V by 0 bases and J by 11 bases, and 16 bases separated the two germline ends. The CDR3, as DNA: TGTGCCAGCAGTTTAGCGGCTTCCCCCGGGGGGGCTTTCTTT. This encodes CASSLAASPGGAFF.

The V and J genes are TRBV7-9 and TRBJ2-1; D gene uncertain. CDR1 and CDR2 from the germline V gene are SEHNR and FQNEAQ (reference sequence). The CDR3 runs 12 residues. The V end was cut by 1 base, the J end by 6 bases, with 4 bases between. CDR3 in DNA: TGTGCCAGCAGCTTAGGTGTCAATGAGCAGTTCTTC. This sequence encodes CASSLGVNEQFF.

The chain joins TRBV29-1 to TRBJ2-5; D may be TRBD2 (5 bases). This CDR3 has 15 amino acids. Per the germline V gene, CDR1 is SQVTM and CDR2 is ANQGSEA. V was pared by 7 bases and J by 5 bases, with 23 bases between. The CDR3 protein is CSAAGIGLRSETQYF. In nucleotides, the CDR3 is TGCAGCGCCGCCGGGATTGGGTTACGGTCGGAGACCCAGTACTTC. The complete variable domain, with remaining parts taken from reference TRBV29-1 and TRBJ2-5, reads SAVISQKPSRDICQRGTSLTIQCQVDSQVTMMFWYRQQPGQSLTLIATANQGSEATYESGFVIDKFPISRPNLTFSTLTVSNMSPEDSSIYLCSAAGIGLRSETQYFGPGTRLLVL.

This clonotype was observed a few times. The rearrangement uses TRBV30 and TRBJ2-7; D unclear. Germline assignment: CDR1 GTSNPN and CDR2 SVGIG (reference sequence). The CDR3 is 13 amino acids. Between the trimmed V and J ends, which lost 5 bases and 6 bases, there was a span of 17 bases. The CDR3 DNA reads TGTGCCTGGGCCGAGGACCAAAGCTCCGAGCAGTACTTC. This translates into CAWAEDQSSEQYF.

This clonotype was detected only a few times. The rearrangement uses TRBV12-3 or TRBV12-4 and TRBJ2-3; tentative D call: TRBD2 (6 bases). The CDR3 spans 14 residues. The V end lost 4 bases, the J end lost 3 bases, and 11 bases lay between the germline ends. CDR3 nucleotides: TGTGCCAGCAGTTCGGGGGAGAGGACAGATACGCAGTATTTT. Translation: CASSSGERTDTQYF.

The rearrangement links TRBV6-5 to TRBJ2-3, with 12 bases lining up with TRBD2. The V segment lost 5 bases and the J segment 5 bases; nucleotides outside the gene matches: 5. This CDR3 has 15 residues. Germline-derived CDR1 and CDR2 are MNHEY and SVGAGI. The CDR3 coding sequence is TGTGCCAGCAGTCCTAGCGGGAGGGCCGGAGATACGCAGTATTTT. Amino acid sequence: CASSPSGRAGDTQYF.

The rearrangement links TRBV6-5 to TRBJ2-5; TRBD2 aligns across 12 bases. The CDR3 runs 19 residues. Trimming at V came to 2 bases and at J to 0 bases, leaving 10 bases not matched to a gene. The germline V gene has CDR1 MNHEY and CDR2 SVGAGI. This CDR3 reads CASSYAGTSGPPNQETQYF. In nucleotides, the CDR3 is TGTGCCAGCAGTTACGCCGGGACTAGCGGGCCCCCCAACCAAGAGACCCAGTACTTC.

The chain uses TRBV15 and TRBJ2-5; 7 bases agree with TRBD1. The CDR3 runs 15 residues. The J segment lost 0 bases and the V segment lost 6 bases, leaving 7 bases of the junction unmatched. Germline assignment: CDR1 LNHNV and CDR2 YYDKDF (reference sequence). This CDR3 is CATSPGTADQETQYF. The CDR3 DNA sequence: TGTGCCACCAGTCCCGGGACAGCGGACCAAGAGACCCAGTACTTC.

The chain has TRBV5-1 and TRBJ2-7, with D hard to call. V dropped 1 base and J dropped 4 bases, with 3 bases sitting between them. CDR1 is SGHRS, CDR2 YFSETQ, per germline. The CDR3 runs 11 residues. CDR3 amino acids: CASSLNYEQYF. The CDR3 nucleotides read TGCGCCAGCAGCTTGAATTACGAGCAGTACTTC. Together with reference TRBV5-1 and TRBJ2-7, the CDR3 gives the full variable domain: KAGVTQTPRYLIKTRGQQVTLSCSPISGHRSVSWYQQTPGQGLQFLFEYFSETQRNKGNFPGRFSGRQFSNSRSEMNVSTLELGDSALYLCASSLNYEQYFGPGTRLTVT.

This clonotype has at least ten counts. The rearrangement uses TRBV7-8 and TRBJ2-1; D remains unclear. Germline CDR1 reads SGHVS; CDR2 reads FQNEAQ. The V end was cut by 2 bases, the J end by 8 bases, with 4 bases between. CDR3 length: 11 amino acids. This CDR3 reads CASSLSDEQFF. The CDR3 region has the DNA TGTGCCAGCAGCTTAAGCGATGAGCAGTTCTTC.

This chain joins TRBV7-3 and TRBJ2-1, with TRBD2 matching 9 bases. Germline V gene sequence: CDR1 SGHTA, CDR2 FQGTGA. V lost 5 bases and J lost 10; bases outside the gene matches: 12. This CDR3 has 15 residues. Here the CDR3 reads CASSPKAGGPWEQFF. CDR3 DNA sequence: TGTGCCAGCAGCCCAAAGGCGGGAGGGCCCTGGGAGCAGTTCTTC. Full variable domain (outside the CDR3, taken from reference TRBV7-3 and TRBJ2-1): GAGVSQTPSNKVTEKGKYVELRCDPISGHTALYWYRQSLGQGPEFLIYFQGTGAADDSGLPNDRFFAVRPEGSVSTLKIQRTERGDSAVYLCASSPKAGGPWEQFFGPGTRLTVL.

This clonotype has ten or more counts. J is TRBJ1-4 and V is TRBV2; TRBD1 matches 7 bases. With 6 bases clipped from V and 3 bases from J, the junction kept 4 bases outside the gene matches. Germline V lookup: CDR1 SNHLY, CDR2 FYNNEI. The length of the CDR3 is 14 residues. Written as DNA, the CDR3 is TGTGCCAGCAGCTCAGGGGGGGCTAATGAAAAACTGTTTTTT. Its translation: CASSSGGANEKLFF.

This sequence joins TRBV11-2 and TRBJ2-2; 7 bases align to TRBD1. J lost 5 bases, V lost 4 bases, and 10 bases had no gene match. This CDR3 spans 16 amino acids. In germline, CDR1 is SGHAT, CDR2 FQNNGV. CDR3: CASSSGTGEVTGELFF. DNA for the CDR3: TGTGCCAGCAGCTCGGGAACAGGGGAAGTGACCGGGGAGCTGTTTTTT.

The table lists this clonotype with a count of one. The chain uses TRBV27 and TRBJ1-4; D not resolved. Per germline, CDR1 MNHEY and CDR2 SMNVEV (reference sequence). The CDR3 is 14 amino acids. V was pared by 2 bases and J by 3 bases, with 7 bases between. The CDR3 region has the DNA TGTGCCAGCAGTTTAGGGAGGTCTAATGAAAAACTGTTTTTT. It is translated as CASSLGRSNEKLFF.

The rearrangement links TRBV20-1 to TRBJ2-2; no reliable D call. CDR1 and CDR2 from the germline V gene are DFQATT and SNEGSKA (reference sequence). This CDR3 is built from 13 residues. V was cut by 3 bases and J by 6 bases, with 11 bases left in between. The CDR3 region is CSASLFTSGELFF. The CDR3 DNA reads as TGCAGTGCTAGCCTCTTTACTTCCGGGGAGCTGTTTTTT.